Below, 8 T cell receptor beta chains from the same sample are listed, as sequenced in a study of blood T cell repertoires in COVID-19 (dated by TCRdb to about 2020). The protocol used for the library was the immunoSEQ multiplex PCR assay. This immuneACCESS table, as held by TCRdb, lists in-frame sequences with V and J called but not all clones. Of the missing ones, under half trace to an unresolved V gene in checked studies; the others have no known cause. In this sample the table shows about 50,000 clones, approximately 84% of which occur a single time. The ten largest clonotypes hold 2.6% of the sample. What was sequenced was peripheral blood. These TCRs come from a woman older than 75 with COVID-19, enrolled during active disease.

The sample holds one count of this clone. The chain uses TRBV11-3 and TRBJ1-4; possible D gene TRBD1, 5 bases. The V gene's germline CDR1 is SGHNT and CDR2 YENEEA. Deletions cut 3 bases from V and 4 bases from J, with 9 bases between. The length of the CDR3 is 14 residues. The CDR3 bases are TGTGCCAGCAGCTTGGGGCAGCTTAATGAAAAACTGTTTTTT. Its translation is CASSLGQLNEKLFF.

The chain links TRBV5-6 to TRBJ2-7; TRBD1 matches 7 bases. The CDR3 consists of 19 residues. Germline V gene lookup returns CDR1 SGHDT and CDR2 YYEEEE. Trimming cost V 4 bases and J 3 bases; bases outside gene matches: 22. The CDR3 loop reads CASSTSGWGQRSFGYEQYF. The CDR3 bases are TGTGCCAGCAGCACCTCAGGGTGGGGACAGCGGTCATTTGGCTACGAGCAGTACTTC.

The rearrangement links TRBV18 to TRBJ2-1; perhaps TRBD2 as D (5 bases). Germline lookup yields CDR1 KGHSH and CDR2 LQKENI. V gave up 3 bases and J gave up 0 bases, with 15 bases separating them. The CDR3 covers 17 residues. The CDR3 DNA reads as TGTGCCAGCTCACCGGATAGCGCTGGGAGCTCCTACAATGAGCAGTTCTTC. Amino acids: CASSPDSAGSSYNEQFF.

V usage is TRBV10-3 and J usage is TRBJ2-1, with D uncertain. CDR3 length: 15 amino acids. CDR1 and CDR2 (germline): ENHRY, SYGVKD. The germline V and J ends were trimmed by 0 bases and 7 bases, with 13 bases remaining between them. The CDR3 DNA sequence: TGTGCCATCAGTGAGTCGACAAGGCAGACGAATGAGCAGTTCTTC. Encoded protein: CAISESTRQTNEQFF.

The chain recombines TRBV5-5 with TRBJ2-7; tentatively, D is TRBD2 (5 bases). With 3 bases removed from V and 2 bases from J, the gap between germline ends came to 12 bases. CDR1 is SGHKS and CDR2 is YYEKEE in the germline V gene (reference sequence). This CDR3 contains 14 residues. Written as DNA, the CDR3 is TGTGCCAGCAGCTCCGGGATTCCACCCTACGAGCAGTACTTC. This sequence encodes CASSSGIPPYEQYF.

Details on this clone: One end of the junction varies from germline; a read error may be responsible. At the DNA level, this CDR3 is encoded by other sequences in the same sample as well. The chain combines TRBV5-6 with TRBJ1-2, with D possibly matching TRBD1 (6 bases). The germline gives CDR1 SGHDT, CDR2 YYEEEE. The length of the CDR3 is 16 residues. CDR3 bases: TGTGCCAGCAGCTTGGGAATTGGACAGACTAACTATGGTTACACCTTC. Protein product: CASSLGIGQTNYGYTF.

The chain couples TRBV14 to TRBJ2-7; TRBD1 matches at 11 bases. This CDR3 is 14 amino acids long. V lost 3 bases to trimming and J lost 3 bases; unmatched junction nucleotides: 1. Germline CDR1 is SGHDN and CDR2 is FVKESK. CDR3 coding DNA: TGTGCCAGCAGCCAGGGACAGGGGGTCTACGAGCAGTACTTC. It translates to CASSQGQGVYEQYF. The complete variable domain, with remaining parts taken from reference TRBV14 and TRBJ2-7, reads EAGVTQFPSHSVIEKGQTVTLRCDPISGHDNLYWYRRVMGKEIKFLLHFVKESKQDESGMPNNRFLAERTGGTYSTLKVQPAELEDSGVYFCASSQGQGVYEQYFGPGTRLTVT.

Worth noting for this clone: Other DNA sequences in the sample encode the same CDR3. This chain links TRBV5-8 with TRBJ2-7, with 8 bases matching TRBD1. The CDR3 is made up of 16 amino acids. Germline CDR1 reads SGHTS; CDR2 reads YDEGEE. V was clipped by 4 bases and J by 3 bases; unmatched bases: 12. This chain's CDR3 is CASSPSGTGINYEQYF. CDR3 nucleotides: TGTGCCAGCAGCCCATCCGGGACAGGCATAAACTACGAGCAGTACTTC.